A selection of T cell receptor beta chains follows, all from one sample in a study of Ad26.COV2.S vaccination and SARS-CoV-2 variants. Only in-frame clones appear in the TCRdb table, and some are missing; sequencing was by immunoSEQ multiplex PCR. The table has fewer than 600,000 clones, 70% to 90% seen once. The starting material was peripheral blood, obtained in a trial of Ad26.COV2.S vaccine versus placebo. All receptors derive from a person between 18 and 65 years old who received the Ad26.COV2.S COVID-19 vaccine or a placebo. The CDR3 runs from the conserved cysteine through the conserved F or W. D genes are given only for firm matches. Clone size is shown for a subset of rows, as once, few, many or a class of expanded clone.

clone_size,j_call,d_call,v_call,cdr3_nt,cdr3_aa
few,TRBJ2-5,-,TRBV10-1,TGCGCCAGCAGCCCGCAGGGTCGGGAGACCCAGTACTTC,CASSPQGRETQYF
-,TRBJ1-5,-,TRBV27,TGTGCCAGCAGTATTTTAGCCGAGAATCAGCCCCAGCATTTT,CASSILAENQPQHF
-,TRBJ2-1,-,TRBV5-1,TGCGCCAGCAGCTTGTTTCATCCGGGCGGTGAGCAGTTCTTC,CASSLFHPGGEQFF
-,TRBJ2-7,-,TRBV18,TGTGCCAGCTCACCAATCCCCTTGTACGAGCAGTACTTC,CASSPIPLYEQYF
-,TRBJ2-7,-,TRBV11-2,TGTGCCAGCAGCTTAGCGCAGTCCTACGAGCAGTACTTC,CASSLAQSYEQYF
-,TRBJ1-6,-,TRBV6-1,TGTGCCAGCAGTGAAGCGGCGCCAGGGGAAGCCTATAATTCACCCCTCCACTTT,CASSEAAPGEAYNSPLHF
-,TRBJ2-3,TRBD1,TRBV4-2,TGTGCCAGCAGGAAAACGCTAGTGACAGGGGGAACAGATACGCAGTATTTT,CASRKTLVTGGTDTQYF
-,TRBJ2-2,-,TRBV29-1,TGCAGCGTTGGCCAGGGAATAAACACCGGGGAGCTGTTTTTT,CSVGQGINTGELFF
-,TRBJ2-7,-,TRBV11-2,TGTGCCAGCAGCTTGACAGCAGGCGAGCAGTACTTC,CASSLTAGEQYF
once,TRBJ2-4,-,TRBV5-1,TGCGCCAGCAGCGAGGGACACCAAAACATTCAGTACTTC,CASSEGHQNIQYF
once,TRBJ2-5,TRBD2,TRBV13,TGTGCCAGCAGCCCGGTCGGTAGCGGGGCGGGGGAGACCCAGTACTTC,CASSPVGSGAGETQYF